A selection of T cell receptor beta chains follows, all from one sample in a study of shared clonotypes between healthy human individuals. The repertoire was sequenced with immunoSEQ multiplex PCR; TCRdb's copy has only in-frame clones and lacks some. This sample yields more than 850,000 clones, of which 78% are seen a single time; more than 0.45% belongs to the top ten. The specimen sequenced was memory CD4+ T cells from PBMCs. The receptor source for this set is a man aged 18 to 29 in good health. Some clones in this sample may be carry-over from other donors' samples. Both conserved end residues are part of each CDR3. The order of the fields is V gene, J gene, clone size, D gene, CDR3 DNA, CDR3 protein. A D gene is named only where the DNA matches it firmly. The size entry is marked missing in some rows and otherwise reads once, few, many or a size class.

V gene: TRBV10-3
J gene: TRBJ2-1
clone size: once
D gene: .
CDR3 DNA: TGTGCCATCAGTCACTCTGGATCCGGGAAGGGCTCCTACAATGAGCAGTTCTTC
CDR3 protein: CAISHSGSGKGSYNEQFF

V gene: TRBV6-1
J gene: TRBJ2-2
clone size: .
D gene: .
CDR3 DNA: TGTGCCAGCAGTTCACAGGGAAACACCGGGGAGCTGTTTTTT
CDR3 protein: CASSSQGNTGELFF

V gene: TRBV10-2
J gene: TRBJ2-2
clone size: .
D gene: .
CDR3 DNA: TGCGCCAGCGTCCTACCGTCTAACACCGGGGAGCTGTTTTTT
CDR3 protein: CASVLPSNTGELFF

V gene: TRBV2
J gene: TRBJ1-4
clone size: once
D gene: .
CDR3 DNA: TGTGCCAGCAGTGATTCAGGGATGTTGGGTGAAAAACTGTTTTTT
CDR3 protein: CASSDSGMLGEKLFF

V gene: TRBV4-1
J gene: TRBJ2-3
clone size: once
D gene: .
CDR3 DNA: TGCGCCAGCAGCCAAGATCACTCGGGGACTCCTCAGAGAAATACGCAGTATTTT
CDR3 protein: CASSQDHSGTPQRNTQYF

V gene: TRBV7-2
J gene: TRBJ2-2
clone size: .
D gene: TRBD1
CDR3 DNA: TGTGCCAGCAGCGACTACAGGGGGCGCAGGGGGGAGCTGTTTTTT
CDR3 protein: CASSDYRGRRGELFF

V gene: TRBV27
J gene: TRBJ1-2
clone size: many
D gene: .
CDR3 DNA: TGTGCCAGCAGTTTTTGGGGAGGCTATGGCTACACCTTC
CDR3 protein: CASSFWGGYGYTF

V gene: TRBV28
J gene: TRBJ1-1
clone size: .
D gene: .
CDR3 DNA: TGTGCCAGCAGCGTCGGCACTGAAGCTTTCTTT
CDR3 protein: CASSVGTEAFF

V gene: TRBV4-3
J gene: TRBJ2-5
clone size: .
D gene: .
CDR3 DNA: TGCGCCAGCAGCCAATTCCGGGGACCGGGAGAGACCCAGTACTTC
CDR3 protein: CASSQFRGPGETQYF

V gene: TRBV5-4
J gene: TRBJ2-7
clone size: .
D gene: .
CDR3 DNA: TGTGCCAGCAGCCCTAGCCCCCCCTCCTACGAGCAGTACTTC
CDR3 protein: CASSPSPPSYEQYF

V gene: TRBV5-1
J gene: TRBJ2-7
clone size: .
D gene: .
CDR3 DNA: TGCGCCAGCAGCCCCGGGGGAGAGGGCTACGAGCAGTACTTC
CDR3 protein: CASSPGGEGYEQYF

V gene: TRBV5-1
J gene: TRBJ1-6
clone size: .
D gene: .
CDR3 DNA: TGCGCCAGCAGCCGCGGACACGGGGACTCCTATAATTCACCCCTCCACTTT
CDR3 protein: CASSRGHGDSYNSPLHF

V gene: TRBV30
J gene: TRBJ1-2
clone size: .
D gene: .
CDR3 DNA: TGTGCCTGGGCGGGGACGAACTATGGCTACACCTTC
CDR3 protein: CAWAGTNYGYTF

V gene: TRBV28
J gene: TRBJ1-2
clone size: .
D gene: .
CDR3 DNA: TGTGCCAGCAGTTTGAGGGACTATGGCTACACCTTC
CDR3 protein: CASSLRDYGYTF

V gene: TRBV5-1
J gene: TRBJ2-2
clone size: once
D gene: .
CDR3 DNA: TGCGCCAGCAGCTTGGCGGCGAACACCGGGGAGCTGTTTTTT
CDR3 protein: CASSLAANTGELFF

V gene: TRBV4-2
J gene: TRBJ1-2
clone size: .
D gene: .
CDR3 DNA: TGTGCCAGCAGGCCTACCGGGGGCTCCTATGGCTACACCTTC
CDR3 protein: CASRPTGGSYGYTF

V gene: TRBV13
J gene: TRBJ1-1
clone size: few
D gene: .
CDR3 DNA: TGTGCCAGCAGCTTAGTGTATCAGTTGGCCCACCCGAACACTGAAGCTTTCTTT
CDR3 protein: CASSLVYQLAHPNTEAFF

V gene: TRBV5-8
J gene: TRBJ2-2
clone size: .
D gene: .
CDR3 DNA: TGTGCCAGCAGCTTAGGAGGACTCGCCGGGGAGCTGTTTTTT
CDR3 protein: CASSLGGLAGELFF

V gene: TRBV13
J gene: TRBJ2-7
clone size: .
D gene: .
CDR3 DNA: TGTGCCAGCAGCTCGTTGGCCTACGAGCAGTACTTC
CDR3 protein: CASSSLAYEQYF

V gene: TRBV27
J gene: TRBJ2-7
clone size: .
D gene: TRBD2
CDR3 DNA: TGTGCCAGCAACCCCAGCGGGAGAGTCTACGAGCAGTACTTC
CDR3 protein: CASNPSGRVYEQYF

V gene: TRBV13
J gene: TRBJ2-1
clone size: .
D gene: .
CDR3 DNA: TGTGCCAGCAGCTTGGACCCAGCGAGCGGCAGTCAGTTCTTC
CDR3 protein: CASSLDPASGSQFF

V gene: TRBV6-6
J gene: TRBJ1-5
clone size: .
D gene: .
CDR3 DNA: TGTGCCCTGGCGGGAGGGAAGGGCAATCAGCCCCAGCATTTT
CDR3 protein: CALAGGKGNQPQHF

V gene: TRBV6-5
J gene: TRBJ2-3
clone size: few
D gene: .
CDR3 DNA: TGTGCCAGCAGTCGGGTCGGGGGCACAGATACGCAGTATTTT
CDR3 protein: CASSRVGGTDTQYF

V gene: TRBV19
J gene: TRBJ1-1
clone size: .
D gene: TRBD1
CDR3 DNA: TGTGCCAGTAGTATAAGGGGGCGGGACACTGAAGCTTTCTTT
CDR3 protein: CASSIRGRDTEAFF

V gene: TRBV5-1
J gene: TRBJ1-1
clone size: many
D gene: .
CDR3 DNA: TGCGCCAGCAGCTTGGTTTCGGGGTGGACTGAAGCTTTCTTT
CDR3 protein: CASSLVSGWTEAFF

V gene: TRBV6-6
J gene: TRBJ1-1
clone size: .
D gene: .
CDR3 DNA: TGTGCCAGCAGTTTGTGGTCGGAGAACACTGAAGCTTTCTTT
CDR3 protein: CASSLWSENTEAFF

V gene: TRBV9
J gene: TRBJ1-5
clone size: .
D gene: .
CDR3 DNA: TGTGCCAGCAGCCCCAACAGTAATAGCAATCAGCCCCAGCATTTT
CDR3 protein: CASSPNSNSNQPQHF

V gene: TRBV19
J gene: TRBJ1-1
clone size: .
D gene: .
CDR3 DNA: TGTGCCAGTTCGTATTTGAACACTGAAGCTTTCTTT
CDR3 protein: CASSYLNTEAFF

V gene: TRBV29-1
J gene: TRBJ1-2
clone size: .
D gene: .
CDR3 DNA: TGCAGCGTTGTACGGGCCTCCTATGGCTACACCTTC
CDR3 protein: CSVVRASYGYTF

V gene: TRBV2
J gene: TRBJ1-4
clone size: .
D gene: .
CDR3 DNA: TGTGCCAGCAGTGAAGCGCTACTAAATGAAAAACTGTTTTTT
CDR3 protein: CASSEALLNEKLFF

V gene: TRBV7-9
J gene: TRBJ2-5
clone size: .
D gene: TRBD2
CDR3 DNA: TGTGCCAGCAGCTTTTACGGGACTAGAGAGACCCAGTACTTC
CDR3 protein: CASSFYGTRETQYF

V gene: TRBV5-4
J gene: TRBJ2-7
clone size: .
D gene: TRBD1
CDR3 DNA: TGTGCCAGCAGCTGGCAGGGGGCTCTCGGGCTCGAGCAGTACTTC
CDR3 protein: CASSWQGALGLEQYF

V gene: TRBV7-9
J gene: TRBJ2-2
clone size: few
D gene: .
CDR3 DNA: TGTGCCAGCAGCTCGGGAAACACCGGGGAGCTGTTTTTT
CDR3 protein: CASSSGNTGELFF

V gene: TRBV2
J gene: TRBJ1-5
clone size: few
D gene: .
CDR3 DNA: TGTGCCAGCCAGGACGGGTTCAATCAGCCCCAGCATTTT
CDR3 protein: CASQDGFNQPQHF

V gene: TRBV6-5
J gene: TRBJ2-1
clone size: .
D gene: .
CDR3 DNA: TGTGCCAGCACTGAAGTAGGGGTTACGAATGAGCAGTTCTTC
CDR3 protein: CASTEVGVTNEQFF

V gene: TRBV9
J gene: TRBJ2-4
clone size: .
D gene: .
CDR3 DNA: TGTGCCAGCAGCGCCGATTTAACAGGGTCACTAGCCAAAAACATTCAGTACTTC
CDR3 protein: CASSADLTGSLAKNIQYF

V gene: TRBV7-2
J gene: TRBJ2-3
clone size: once
D gene: .
CDR3 DNA: TGTGCCAGCAGCTTAGTCCACCAGGATACGCAGTATTTT
CDR3 protein: CASSLVHQDTQYF

V gene: TRBV19
J gene: TRBJ1-2
clone size: .
D gene: .
CDR3 DNA: TGTGCCAGTAGTCCACCTGGACAGCTCTATGGCTACACCTTC
CDR3 protein: CASSPPGQLYGYTF

V gene: TRBV15
J gene: TRBJ2-7
clone size: .
D gene: TRBD1
CDR3 DNA: TGTGCCACCAGCATAGGGACAGGGATCTACGAGCAGTACTTC
CDR3 protein: CATSIGTGIYEQYF

V gene: TRBV6-5
J gene: TRBJ2-3
clone size: .
D gene: .
CDR3 DNA: TGTGCCAGCAGGCGGACACCCAGCACAGATACGCAGTATTTT
CDR3 protein: CASRRTPSTDTQYF

V gene: TRBV7-2
J gene: TRBJ2-5
clone size: .
D gene: .
CDR3 DNA: TGTGCCAGCAGCTTGGGGGGAAACCAAGAGACCCAGTACTTC
CDR3 protein: CASSLGGNQETQYF

V gene: TRBV5-4
J gene: TRBJ2-5
clone size: .
D gene: TRBD2
CDR3 DNA: TGTGCCAGCAGCTTGGGAGCGGGAGTCGGGTACCAAGAGACCCAGTACTTC
CDR3 protein: CASSLGAGVGYQETQYF

V gene: TRBV30
J gene: TRBJ1-5
clone size: .
D gene: .
CDR3 DNA: TGTGCCTGGAGTGTAGTTAGCAATCAGCCCCAGCATTTT
CDR3 protein: CAWSVVSNQPQHF

V gene: TRBV28
J gene: TRBJ1-2
clone size: .
D gene: .
CDR3 DNA: TGTGCCAGCACCCCGGCAGGGAGGGGTGGCTACACCTTC
CDR3 protein: CASTPAGRGGYTF

V gene: TRBV27
J gene: TRBJ2-7
clone size: many
D gene: .
CDR3 DNA: TGTGCCAGCAGTTTATCGGGCTACTCCTACGAGCAGTACTTC
CDR3 protein: CASSLSGYSYEQYF

V gene: TRBV2
J gene: TRBJ2-5
clone size: once
D gene: .
CDR3 DNA: TGTGCCAGCAGTGAATCCGCAGGGGGGGAGACCCAGTACTTC
CDR3 protein: CASSESAGGETQYF

V gene: TRBV6-5
J gene: TRBJ1-3
clone size: .
D gene: .
CDR3 DNA: TGTGCCAGCAGGTCCTCGGAGATCACCATATATTTT
CDR3 protein: CASRSSEITIYF

V gene: TRBV20-1
J gene: TRBJ2-1
clone size: once
D gene: .
CDR3 DNA: TGCAGTGCTAGAATTTGGAGCAGGCAGTTCTTC
CDR3 protein: CSARIWSRQFF